One T cell receptor beta chain is described in this entry. Its antigen remains unidentified. This sample is part of a study of persistence of HIV-infected CD4 T cells. The stimulus was lysate of CMV-infected fibroblasts, around 11 ug/mL. CD40L-negative CD69-negative CD45RO-high memory CD4+ T cells were sorted as populations depleted of antigen-responding cells. Sequencing used immunoSEQ version 4 in survey mode. Template was genomic DNA at around 10 ng/uL, with up to roughly 1 ug used per sample. Clones were read by immunoSEQ multiplex PCR, and TCRdb kept only the in-frame ones, dropping some. Of some 41,000 clones listed, around 80% are singletons. V trimming: 2 bases; J trimming: 6 bases; junction bases outside the gene matches: 6. This CDR3 contains 14 residues. Germline V gene lookup returns CDR1 ENHRY and CDR2 SYGVKD.

The rearrangement joins TRBV10-3 to TRBJ1-2; 7 bases agree with TRBD1. The input for sequencing was CD4+ T cells sorted from PBMCs after roughly 17-hour stimulation, taken from a patient who received antiretroviral therapy. This clonotype was obtained from an adult man with HIV who was CMV-seropositive. This CDR3 is CAISERQGRDGYTF. In DNA, the CDR3 is TGTGCCATCAGTGAGCGACAGGGTAGAGATGGCTACACCTTC.